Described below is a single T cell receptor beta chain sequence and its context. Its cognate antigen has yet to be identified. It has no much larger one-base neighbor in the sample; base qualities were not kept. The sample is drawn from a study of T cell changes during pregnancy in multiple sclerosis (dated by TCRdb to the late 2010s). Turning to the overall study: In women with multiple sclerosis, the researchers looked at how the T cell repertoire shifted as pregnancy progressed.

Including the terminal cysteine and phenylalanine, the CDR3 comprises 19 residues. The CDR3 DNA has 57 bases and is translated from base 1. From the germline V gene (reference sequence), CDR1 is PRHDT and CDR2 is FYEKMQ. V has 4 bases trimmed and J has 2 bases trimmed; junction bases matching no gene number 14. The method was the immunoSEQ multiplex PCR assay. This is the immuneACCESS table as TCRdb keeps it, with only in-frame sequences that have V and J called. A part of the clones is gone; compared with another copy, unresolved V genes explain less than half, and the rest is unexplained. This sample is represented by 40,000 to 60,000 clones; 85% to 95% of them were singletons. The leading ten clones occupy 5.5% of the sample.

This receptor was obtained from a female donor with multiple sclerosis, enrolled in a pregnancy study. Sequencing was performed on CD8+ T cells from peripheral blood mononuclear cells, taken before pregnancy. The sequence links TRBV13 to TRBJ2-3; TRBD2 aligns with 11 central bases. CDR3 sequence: CASSSPPPGTSGHTDTQYF. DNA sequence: TGTGCCAGCAGCTCCCCCCCACCCGGGACTAGCGGACACACAGATACGCAGTATTTT.